The T cell receptor (beta chain) described here comes from a study of post-analysis software for immune sequencing data. General study points: Higher frequency in patients than in controls was seen for a handful of TRBV segments, with TRBV5-6, TRBV5-1 and TRBV20-1 among them.

TCR beta cDNA libraries had unique molecular identifiers. TCRdb called the PCR reads again in MiXCR, with one record for every CDR3 protein. The repertoire holds hundreds of thousands of distinct CDR3 sequences, with about 40% as singletons. The CDR3 totals 14 residues. Germline CDR1 MNHEY, CDR2 SVGAGI. Trimming pared 0 bases from V and 3 bases from J, leaving 8 bases between. Turning to this clonotype: Its antigen is undetermined.

The sequenced material came from blood. The chain carries TRBV6-5 and TRBJ1-2; TRBD1 is a possible D gene (6 bases). The receptor was isolated from a girl aged 5-17 years with multiple sclerosis. The CDR3 reads CASSYSQGHYGYTF. CDR3 DNA: TGTGCCAGCAGTTACTCTCAGGGGCACTATGGCTACACCTTC.